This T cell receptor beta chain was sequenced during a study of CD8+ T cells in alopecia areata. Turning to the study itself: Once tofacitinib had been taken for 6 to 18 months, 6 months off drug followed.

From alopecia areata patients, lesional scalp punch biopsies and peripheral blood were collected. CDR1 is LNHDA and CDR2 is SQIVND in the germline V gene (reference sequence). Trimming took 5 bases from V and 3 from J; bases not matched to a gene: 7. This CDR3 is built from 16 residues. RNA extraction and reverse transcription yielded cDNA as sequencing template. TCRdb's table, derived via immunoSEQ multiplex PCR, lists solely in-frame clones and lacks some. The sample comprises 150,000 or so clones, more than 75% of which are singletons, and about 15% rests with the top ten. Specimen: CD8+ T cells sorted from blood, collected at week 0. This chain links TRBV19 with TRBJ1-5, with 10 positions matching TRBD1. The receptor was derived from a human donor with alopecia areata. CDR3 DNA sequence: TGTGCCAGTAGTGCCCGGGACAGGGGTTTCAATCAGCCCCAGCATTTT. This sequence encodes CASSARDRGFNQPQHF.